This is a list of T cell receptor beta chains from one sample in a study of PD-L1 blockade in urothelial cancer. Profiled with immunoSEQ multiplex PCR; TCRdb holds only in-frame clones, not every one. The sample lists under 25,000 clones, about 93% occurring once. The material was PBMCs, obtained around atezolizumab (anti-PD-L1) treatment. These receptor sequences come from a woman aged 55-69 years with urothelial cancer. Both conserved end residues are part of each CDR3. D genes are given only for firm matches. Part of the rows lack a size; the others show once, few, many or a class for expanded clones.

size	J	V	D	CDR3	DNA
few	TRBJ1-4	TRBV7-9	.	CASSNPGGNEKLFF	TGTGCCAGCAGCAATCCGGGAGGAAATGAAAAACTGTTTTTT
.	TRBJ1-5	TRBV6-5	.	CASSRGSDQPQHF	TGTGCCAGCAGCCGCGGATCAGATCAGCCCCAGCATTTT
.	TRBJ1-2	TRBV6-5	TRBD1	CASTGNRGQGAYTF	TGTGCCAGCACCGGTAACAGGGGTCAGGGGGCCTACACCTTC
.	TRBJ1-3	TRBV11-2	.	CASSPPQGGYRGNTIYF	TGTGCCAGCAGCCCCCCTCAGGGAGGGTACCGAGGAAACACCATATATTTT
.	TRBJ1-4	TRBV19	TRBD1	CASSNQPGQGSNEKLFF	TGTGCCAGTAGCAACCAACCGGGACAGGGATCGAATGAAAAACTGTTTTTT
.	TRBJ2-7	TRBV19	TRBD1	CASSIAGTGLYEQYF	TGTGCCAGTAGTATAGCCGGGACAGGTCTCTACGAGCAGTACTTC
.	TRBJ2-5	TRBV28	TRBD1	CASSRGTGPYTQYF	TGTGCCAGCAGCAGGGGGACAGGGCCTTACACCCAGTACTTC
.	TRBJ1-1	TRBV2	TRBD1	CASRTDRSMNTEAFF	TGTGCCAGCAGAACGGACAGGAGCATGAACACTGAAGCTTTCTTT
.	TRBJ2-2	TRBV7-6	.	CASSPQGSNTGELFF	TGTGCCAGCAGCCCGCAGGGTTCGAACACCGGGGAGCTGTTTTTT
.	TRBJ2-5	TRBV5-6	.	CASSLVGGQETQYF	TGTGCCAGCAGCTTGGTAGGGGGCCAAGAGACCCAGTACTTC
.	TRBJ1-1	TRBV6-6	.	CASSRTGTYEAFF	TGTGCCAGCAGTCGTACAGGAACGTATGAAGCTTTCTTT
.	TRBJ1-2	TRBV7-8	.	CASSLGEGGNYGYTF	TGTGCCAGCAGCTTAGGGGAGGGAGGGAACTATGGCTACACCTTC
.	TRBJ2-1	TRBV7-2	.	CASSSHGQRSSYNEQFF	TGTGCCAGCAGCTCCCATGGGCAGCGGAGCTCCTACAATGAGCAGTTCTTC
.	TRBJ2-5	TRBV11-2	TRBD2	CASSLRGLAGITETQYF	TGTGCCAGCAGCTTAAGGGGACTAGCGGGAATTACGGAGACCCAGTACTTC
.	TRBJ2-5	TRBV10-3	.	CAISERQETQYF	TGTGCCATCAGTGAGCGTCAAGAGACCCAGTACTTC
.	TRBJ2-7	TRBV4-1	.	CASRLADGSSYEQYF	TGCGCCAGCAGGTTGGCGGACGGGAGCTCCTACGAGCAGTACTTC
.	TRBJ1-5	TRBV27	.	CASSLSWRVGVTADQPQHF	TGTGCCAGCAGTTTATCCTGGAGGGTGGGGGTAACCGCGGATCAGCCCCAGCATTTT
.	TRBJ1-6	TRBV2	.	CASSEAGSFDSPLHF	TGTGCCAGCAGTGAAGCGGGCTCGTTCGATTCACCCCTCCACTTT
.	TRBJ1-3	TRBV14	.	CASSQDSGVYGNTIYF	TGTGCCAGCAGCCAGGACTCAGGGGTTTATGGAAACACCATATATTTT
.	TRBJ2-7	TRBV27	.	CASSPKGSGDSQRREQYF	TGTGCCAGCAGTCCCAAGGGTAGCGGAGATAGCCAGCGGCGCGAGCAGTACTTC
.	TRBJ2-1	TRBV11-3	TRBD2	CASSPRSGAPYNEQFF	TGTGCCAGCAGCCCGAGGAGCGGGGCTCCCTACAATGAGCAGTTCTTC
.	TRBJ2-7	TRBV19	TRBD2	CASSLRTSGAEEQYF	TGTGCCAGTAGTCTTCGGACTAGCGGGGCGGAAGAGCAGTACTTC
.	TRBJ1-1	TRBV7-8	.	CASSLFEGNTEAFF	TGTGCCAGCAGCTTATTTGAGGGAAACACTGAAGCTTTCTTT
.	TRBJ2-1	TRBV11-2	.	CASSFRGGGYNEQFF	TGTGCCAGCAGCTTCAGAGGGGGGGGTTACAATGAGCAGTTCTTC
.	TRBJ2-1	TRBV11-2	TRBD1	CASSPGQGGINEQFF	TGTGCCAGCAGCCCCGGACAGGGTGGCATCAATGAGCAGTTCTTC
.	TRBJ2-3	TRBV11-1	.	CASSLLDTQYF	TGTGCCAGCAGCCTCCTAGATACGCAGTATTTT
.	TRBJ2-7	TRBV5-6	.	CASSLPVSYEQYF	TGTGCCAGCAGCTTGCCAGTCTCCTACGAGCAGTACTTC
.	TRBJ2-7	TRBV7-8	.	CASSLKRGGGYEQYF	TGTGCCAGCAGCCTCAAACGGGGAGGGGGCTACGAGCAGTACTTC
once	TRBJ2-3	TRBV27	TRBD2	CASSARSSGVSTDTQYF	TGTGCCAGCAGTGCCCGTTCTAGCGGGGTCAGCACAGATACGCAGTATTTT
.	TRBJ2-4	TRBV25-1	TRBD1	CASRPGQGLPVAKNIQYF	TGTGCCAGCAGACCGGGACAGGGGCTGCCCGTGGCCAAAAACATTCAGTACTTC
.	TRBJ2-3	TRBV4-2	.	CASSQGRLNLAGGTDTQYF	TGTGCCAGCAGCCAAGGCCGACTCAACCTAGCCGGTGGCACAGATACGCAGTATTTT
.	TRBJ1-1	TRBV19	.	CASSSTGGVTEAFF	TGTGCCAGTAGTTCGACAGGTGGGGTCACTGAAGCTTTCTTT
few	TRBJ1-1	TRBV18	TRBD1	CASSRGTGRPAEAFF	TGTGCCAGCTCACGGGGGACAGGGAGACCCGCTGAAGCTTTCTTT
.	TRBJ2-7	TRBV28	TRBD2	CASSQLAGVTYEQYF	TGTGCCAGCAGTCAATTAGCGGGAGTGACCTACGAGCAGTACTTC
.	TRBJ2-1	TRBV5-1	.	CASSLWFERTTYNEQFF	TGCGCCAGCAGCTTGTGGTTCGAGCGGACTACCTACAATGAGCAGTTCTTC
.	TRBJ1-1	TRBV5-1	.	CASSLQEGKGDTEAFF	TGCGCCAGCAGCCTGCAAGAAGGGAAGGGGGACACTGAAGCTTTCTTT
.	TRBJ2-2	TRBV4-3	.	CASSRALRNTGELFF	TGCGCCAGCAGCCGGGCACTCAGGAACACCGGGGAGCTGTTTTTT
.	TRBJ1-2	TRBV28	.	CASSPGGGGGYTF	TGTGCCAGCAGTCCCGGGGGGGGAGGAGGCTACACCTTC
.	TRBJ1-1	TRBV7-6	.	CASSLERAADAFF	TGTGCCAGCAGCTTAGAGAGGGCCGCAGACGCTTTCTTT
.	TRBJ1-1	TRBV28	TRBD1	CASSPLTGDNTEAFF	TGTGCCAGCAGTCCCTTGACAGGGGACAACACTGAAGCTTTCTTT
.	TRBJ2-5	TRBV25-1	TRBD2	CASSDLAGVGETQYF	TGTGCCAGCAGTGACTTAGCGGGAGTGGGAGAGACCCAGTACTTC
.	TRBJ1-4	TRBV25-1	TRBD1	CASSEFTGGREKLFF	TGTGCCAGCAGTGAATTCACAGGGGGCCGAGAAAAACTGTTTTTT
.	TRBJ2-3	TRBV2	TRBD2	CASSSGERADTQYF	TGTGCCAGCAGCAGCGGGGAGAGGGCAGATACGCAGTATTTT
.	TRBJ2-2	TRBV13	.	CASRFDRYTGELFF	TGTGCCAGCAGATTTGACAGGTACACCGGGGAGCTGTTTTTT
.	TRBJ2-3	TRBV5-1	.	CASSLGLASDTQYF	TGCGCCAGCAGCTTGGGTCTAGCTTCAGATACGCAGTATTTT
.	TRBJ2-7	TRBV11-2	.	CASSLEGDFPYEQYF	TGTGCCAGCAGCTTAGAGGGGGACTTTCCCTACGAGCAGTACTTC
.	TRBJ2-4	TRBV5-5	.	CASSNWRSRAKNIQYF	TGTGCCAGCAGCAATTGGAGGAGCAGAGCCAAAAACATTCAGTACTTC
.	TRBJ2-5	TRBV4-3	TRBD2	CASSQDLVAGVDKTQYF	TGCGCCAGCAGCCAAGATCTAGTGGCGGGAGTTGACAAGACCCAGTACTTC
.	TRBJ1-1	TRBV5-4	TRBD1	CASSLATGFGTEAFF	TGTGCCAGCAGCTTGGCGACAGGGTTCGGCACTGAAGCTTTCTTT
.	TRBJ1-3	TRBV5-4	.	CASSLDRVSGNTIYF	TGTGCCAGCAGCTTGGACAGGGTTTCAGGAAACACCATATATTTT
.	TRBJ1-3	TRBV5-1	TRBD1	CASSLVATGAGNTIYF	TGCGCCAGCAGCTTGGTCGCGACAGGGGCTGGAAACACCATATATTTT
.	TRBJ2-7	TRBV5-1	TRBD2	CASSLGLAGAYEQYF	TGCGCCAGCAGCTTGGGGCTAGCGGGAGCCTACGAGCAGTACTTC
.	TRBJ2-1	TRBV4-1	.	CASSLLGQGEQFF	TGCGCCAGCAGCCTACTGGGGCAAGGTGAGCAGTTCTTC
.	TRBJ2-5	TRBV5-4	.	CASSLAHPGEQETQYF	TGTGCCAGCAGCTTGGCGCACCCGGGAGAACAAGAGACCCAGTACTTC